This T cell receptor beta chain was documented in a study of STAT5B mutations in CD4+ large granular lymphocyte leukemia. Findings and caveats of the study: 8/27 top patient clones versus 2/35 control clones were TRBV06-family.

Trimming left V 0 bases short and J 1 base short, with 8 bases between. The CDR3 is 15 amino acids. Germline V CDR1 and CDR2: SGHDT, YYEEEE. This table comes from immunoSEQ multiplex PCR, and its TCRdb copy is limited to in-frame clones, with some not included. The sample carries about 26,000 clones, roughly 79% recorded once. Of note for this clone: Antigen specificity is unknown.

This TCR derives from a human donor in good health. The gene calls are TRBV5-6 and TRBJ2-1; D not certain. Sample: CD4+ T cells from blood buffy coats. CDR3: CASSLVGPSYNEQFF. The CDR3 coding sequence is TGTGCCAGCAGCTTGGTTGGTCCTTCCTACAATGAGCAGTTCTTC.